Presented here are 20 T cell receptor beta chains from one specimen sequenced in a study of T-cell memory formation after mild COVID-19. TCRdb recomputed calls from the 5' RACE reads with MiXCR, one row per CDR3 protein. This repertoire shows nearly 350,000 distinct CDR3 sequences, approximately 13% found once; its top ten account for about a fifth. The specimen was PBMCs or a T cell subset sorted from them (not recorded which). These receptors were collected from a man younger than 35 who had mild COVID-19 (a few samples of this study predate the infection). Cell type and time point are not known.

This rearrangement joins TRBV20-1 to TRBJ1-5; a possible D gene is TRBD1 (6 bases). The CDR3 covers 15 residues. Looked up from germline, CDR1 is DFQATT and CDR2 is SNEGSKA (reference sequence). V was clipped by 1 base and J by 5 bases, with 15 bases between them. In nucleotides, the CDR3 is TGCAGTGCTAGAGTAACAGGGTCTTGGGATCAGCCCCAGCATTTT. It translates to CSARVTGSWDQPQHF.

Only a few counts were recorded for this clonotype. The chain uses TRBV9 and TRBJ2-3; D may be TRBD1 (7 bases). CDR3 length equals 16 residues. From germline, CDR1 is SGDLS and CDR2 YYNGEE. V was cut by 2 bases and J by 3 bases, with 16 bases left in between. CDR3 amino acids: CASSVEGAGGTDTQYF. In DNA, the CDR3 is TGTGCCAGCAGCGTCGAGGGGGCAGGGGGGACAGATACGCAGTATTTT.

This clonotype has only one observation. The chain recombines TRBV7-9 with TRBJ1-4; no clear D gene. Germline CDR1 SEHNR, CDR2 FQNEAQ (reference sequence). The CDR3 consists of 15 residues. Trimming pared 5 bases from V and 7 bases from J, leaving 17 bases between. The CDR3 region is CASSLSGGIGEKLFF. The CDR3 DNA reads TGTGCCAGCAGCCTTAGCGGAGGGATTGGTGAAAAACTGTTTTTT.

This clonotype was picked up a small number of times. The rearrangement joins TRBV15 to TRBJ1-2; 7 positions match TRBD1. V dropped 0 bases and J dropped 6; count of bases not matched to a gene: 4. The CDR3 covers 14 residues. Germline-derived CDR1 and CDR2 are LNHNV and YYDKDF (reference sequence). CDR3 sequence: CATSREKTGDGYTF. The CDR3 DNA reads TGTGCCACCAGCAGAGAGAAAACAGGGGATGGCTACACCTTC.

On this clonotype: The junction and the germline gene differ at one end; a read error may be behind it. The V and J genes are TRBV19 and TRBJ1-5; D is possibly TRBD1 (6 bases). The germline V gene has CDR1 LNHDA and CDR2 SQIVND (reference sequence). CDR3 length: 14 amino acids. The CDR3 protein is CATSAGGRNQPQHF. The CDR3 bases are TGTGCCACTAGTGCCGGGGGCCGCAATCAGCCCCAGCATTTT.

The chain links TRBV24-1 to TRBJ1-1; D gene ambiguous. Trimming removed 3 bases at V and 10 bases at J, with 14 bases between. The CDR3 length is 13 residues. CDR1 is KGHDR and CDR2 is SFDVKD in the germline V gene. The CDR3 bases are TGTGCCACCAGTGATCCAGCGGGCGGGAGAGCTTTCTTT. It yields the protein CATSDPAGGRAFF.

Only a few counts were recorded for this clonotype. The chain carries TRBV3-1 and TRBJ1-6; unclear D gene. Deletions cut 0 bases from V and 7 bases from J, with 13 bases between. Germline loops: CDR1 LGHDT, CDR2 YNNKEL (reference sequence). This CDR3 spans 16 amino acids. Written as DNA, the CDR3 is TGTGCCAGCAGCCAAGAGAGATCCACGCTAAATTCACCCCTCCACTTT. Translated: CASSQERSTLNSPLHF.

On this clonotype itself: One end of the junction fails to match germline, which may point to a read error. V usage is TRBV3-1 and J usage is TRBJ2-2; tentatively, D is TRBD2 (5 bases). Per the germline V gene, CDR1 is LGHDT and CDR2 is YNNKEL (reference sequence). This CDR3 contains 13 residues. As DNA, the CDR3 is TGTGCCTGCAGCCAGGAAAACACCGGGGAGCTGGTTTTT. This gives the protein CACSQENTGELVF.

The sample holds a few counts of this clonotype. The chain joins TRBV7-9 to TRBJ1-2; D is uncertain. The CDR3 sequence is 13 residues long. Per the germline V gene, CDR1 is SEHNR and CDR2 is FQNEAQ (reference sequence). The ends were cut back, 3 bases at V and 8 bases at J, with 13 bases in the middle. The CDR3 DNA sequence: TGTGCCAGCAGCTTGCCAGAAGGCGGGGGCTACACCTTC. It yields the protein CASSLPEGGGYTF.

This clonotype was observed a few times. V is TRBV12-3 or TRBV12-4 and J is TRBJ2-1, with 8 bases aligning to TRBD1. J was trimmed by 7 bases and V by 4 bases; bases with no gene match: 9. The CDR3 contains 15 residues. CDR3 loop: CASSSGQGGWNEQFF. The CDR3 region has the DNA TGTGCCAGCAGTTCTGGACAGGGTGGTTGGAATGAGCAGTTCTTC.

This clonotype has a handful of counts. The J gene is TRBJ1-1, the V gene TRBV4-1; the D is unclear. Trimming shortened V by 7 bases and J by 5 bases, and 17 bases separated the two germline ends. The CDR3 covers 14 residues. The germline V gene has CDR1 MGHRA and CDR2 YSYEKL. Here the CDR3 reads CASTVIGELTEAFF. CDR3 nucleotide sequence: TGCGCCAGCACCGTAATTGGGGAGCTGACTGAAGCTTTCTTT.

This rearrangement joins TRBV20-1 to TRBJ1-2; TRBD1 is a possible D gene (6 bases). Trimming cost V 0 bases and J 8 bases, with 7 bases left between them. CDR3 length equals 11 residues. CDR1 is DFQATT, CDR2 SNEGSKA, per germline (reference sequence). This CDR3 is CSAREGGGYTF. In nucleotides, the CDR3 is TGCAGTGCTAGAGAAGGGGGAGGCTACACCTTC.

Only a few counts were recorded for this clonotype. J is TRBJ2-7 and V is TRBV6-6; maybe TRBD1 (5 bases). Trimming shortened V by 6 bases and J by 5 bases, and 17 bases separated the two germline ends. Germline CDR1 MNHNY, CDR2 SVGAGI (reference sequence). The CDR3 length is 14 residues. CDR3 DNA sequence: TGTGCCAGCAGAACAGTCCAGGGTTCTCACGAGCAGTACTTC. Translation: CASRTVQGSHEQYF.

V and J are TRBV2 and TRBJ2-4; unclear D gene. Germline-derived CDR1 and CDR2 are SNHLY and FYNNEI. V lost 6 bases, J lost 10 bases, and 10 bases lay in between. The CDR3 has 11 residues. The CDR3 DNA sequence: TGTGCCAGCAGCCCCCAAGAGATTCAGTACTTC. It yields the protein CASSPQEIQYF.

The J gene is TRBJ2-7, the V gene TRBV19, with D possibly matching TRBD1 (5 bases). Germline lookup yields CDR1 LNHDA and CDR2 SQIVND (reference sequence). The V and J ends lost 4 bases and 3 bases respectively, with 10 bases between them. CDR3 length: 13 residues. Here the CDR3 reads CASSNTGYYEQYF. In DNA, the CDR3 is TGTGCCAGTAGTAATACAGGATACTACGAGCAGTACTTC.

There are a few counts of this clonotype. The V and J genes are TRBV7-2 and TRBJ2-1; D possibly corresponds to TRBD2 (5 bases). The V gene lost 0 bases and the J gene lost 12 bases, with 15 bases spanning the gap. This CDR3 contains 14 residues. Germline loops: CDR1 SGHTA, CDR2 FQGNSA. The CDR3 DNA reads as TGTGCCAGCAGCTTAGCGCCTCTGGAGGTGCCGCAGTTCTTC. It specifies CASSLAPLEVPQFF. The full variable domain, its missing parts supplied by reference TRBV7-2 and TRBJ2-1, is GAGVSQSPSNKVTEKGKDVELRCDPISGHTALYWYRQSLGQGLEFLIYFQGNSAPDKSGLPSDRFSAERTGGSVSTLTIQRTQQEDSAVYLCASSLAPLEVPQFFGPGTRLTVL.

This clonotype has only a few counts. The genes are TRBV11-2 and TRBJ2-3; perhaps TRBD2 as D (6 bases). Trimming removed 0 bases at V and 4 bases at J, with 8 bases between. The CDR3 consists of 14 residues. From germline, CDR1 is SGHAT and CDR2 FQNNGV. CDR3 residues: CASSLELASDTQYF. Written as DNA, the CDR3 is TGTGCCAGCAGCTTAGAACTAGCTTCAGATACGCAGTATTTT.

The rearrangement links TRBV20-1 to TRBJ1-2, with TRBD1 matching over 7 bases. With V trimmed by 3 bases and J by 3 bases, 7 bases remained unmatched. Germline V gene sequence: CDR1 DFQATT, CDR2 SNEGSKA (reference sequence). CDR3 length equals 14 residues. CDR3 DNA sequence: TGCAGTGCTAGCCGCAGGGACAGAGACTATGGCTACACCTTC. This gives the protein CSASRRDRDYGYTF.

This clonotype showed up just a few times. V and J are TRBV4-1 and TRBJ2-5; D perhaps matches TRBD1 (6 bases). This CDR3 has 16 amino acids. With 0 bases removed from V and 5 bases from J, the gap between germline ends came to 16 bases. Germline assignment: CDR1 MGHRA and CDR2 YSYEKL. The DNA of the CDR3 is TGCGCCAGCAGCCAAGATCGGATCAGGGGCCCGGAGACCCAGTACTTC. Protein: CASSQDRIRGPETQYF.

This clonotype was observed once. The genes are TRBV9 and TRBJ1-2; D is perhaps TRBD1 (5 bases). The CDR3 is made up of 13 amino acids. Per the germline V gene, CDR1 is SGDLS and CDR2 is YYNGEE. V was shortened by 0 bases and J by 6 bases, with 9 bases between the two germline ends. For the CDR3, the DNA is TGTGCCAGCAGCGTAGCAGGACAAAATGGCTACACCTTC. It is translated as CASSVAGQNGYTF.